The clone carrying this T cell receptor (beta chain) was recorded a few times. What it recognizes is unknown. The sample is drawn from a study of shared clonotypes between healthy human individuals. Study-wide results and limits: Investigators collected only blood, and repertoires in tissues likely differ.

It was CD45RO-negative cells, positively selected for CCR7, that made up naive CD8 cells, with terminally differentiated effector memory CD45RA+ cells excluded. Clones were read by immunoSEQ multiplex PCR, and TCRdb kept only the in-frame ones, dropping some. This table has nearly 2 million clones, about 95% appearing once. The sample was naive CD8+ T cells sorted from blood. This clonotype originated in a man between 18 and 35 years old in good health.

DNA of the CDR3: TGTGCCAGCAGCTTAGATGGGGCGGGAGCTTTCTTT. Its translation is CASSLDGAGAFF. The chain links TRBV7-9 to TRBJ1-1; possibly TRBD1 for D (5 bases). The ends were cut back, 1 base at V and 10 bases at J, with 10 bases in the middle. The CDR3 covers 12 residues. In germline, CDR1 is SEHNR, CDR2 FQNEAQ (reference sequence).